This TCR beta chain was captured in a study of identical twins. In TCRdb, the 5' RACE reads were re-called with MiXCR into one record per CDR3 protein. The profile shows 500,000 to 550,000 distinct CDR3 sequences, approximately 20% of them singletons. Germline values: CDR1 SSHAT, CDR2 FNYEAQ (reference sequence). CDR3 length: 14 residues. Trimming took off 1 base at V and 6 bases at J, with 10 bases between the two ends. The sample was also reused in another study, on yellow fever vaccine responses in identical twins.

This clonotype was obtained from a woman in her late teens or twenties in good health. This chain links TRBV7-7 with TRBJ2-1; D not resolved. The specimen was CD4+ T cells sorted from blood. CDR3 sequence reads: CASSLGTLGNEQFF. The CDR3 bases are TGTGCCAGCAGCTTAGGAACCCTCGGCAATGAGCAGTTCTTC.